A single sample gave rise to the 15 T cell receptor beta chains below, sequenced in a study of blood T cell repertoires in COVID-19. Sequencing was performed with immunoSEQ multiplex PCR; in TCRdb, only in-frame clones are kept and a portion is missing. The sample consists of around 380,000 clones, around 87% of them appearing once. Sequencing was performed on PBMCs or T cells enriched from blood (not recorded which). Receptor source: a man aged 25 to 45 who had recovered from COVID-19.

The chain carries TRBV11-2 and TRBJ2-1; maybe TRBD2 (6 bases). The germline gives CDR1 SGHAT, CDR2 FQNNGV. V was shortened by 5 bases and J by 7 bases, with 18 bases between the two germline ends. The CDR3 totals 15 residues. Here the CDR3 DNA reads TGTGCCAGCAGCCGTGACGGGACTCTTGGGAATGAGCAGTTCTTC. As protein: CASSRDGTLGNEQFF.

The rearrangement links TRBV6-5 to TRBJ2-1, with 8 positions matching TRBD1. CDR3 length: 14 residues. The germline gives CDR1 MNHEY, CDR2 SVGAGI. J gave up 12 bases and V 5 bases, and 12 bases lay outside the gene matches. The CDR3 DNA reads TGTGCCAGCAGTACCTTCCGACAGGGGACCCCGCAGTTCTTC. It specifies CASSTFRQGTPQFF.

This clone was seen a single time. The rearrangement uses TRBV11-2 and TRBJ2-3, with 9 nucleotides matching TRBD2. CDR1 is SGHAT and CDR2 is FQNNGV in the germline V gene. The CDR3 runs to 13 residues. V lost 3 bases, J lost 6 bases, and 1 base stayed unmatched. The CDR3 region is CASSFTSGDTQYF. The CDR3 DNA sequence: TGTGCCAGCAGCTTTACTAGCGGGGATACGCAGTATTTT.

The genes are TRBV5-6 and TRBJ2-3, with 9 positions matching TRBD1. Per germline, CDR1 SGHDT and CDR2 YYEEEE. V dropped 4 bases and J dropped 9; count of bases not matched to a gene: 12. The length of the CDR3 is 15 residues. The CDR3 bases are TGTGCCAGCAGCCTTAAAGGACAGGGGTTCAAGACGCAGTATTTT. Encoded protein: CASSLKGQGFKTQYF.

This clone was recorded once. The chain employs TRBV12-3 or TRBV12-4 and TRBJ1-2; possible D gene TRBD1, 6 bases. Trimming removed 3 bases from V and 8 bases from J, with 13 bases in between. CDR3 length: 13 residues. This CDR3 is CASSFGGLVGYTF. The CDR3 DNA reads TGTGCCAGCAGTTTCGGGGGGCTGGTGGGCTACACCTTC.

V and J are TRBV12-3 or TRBV12-4 and TRBJ1-1; 7 nucleotides align to TRBD1. The CDR3 spans 13 residues. With 2 bases clipped from V and 11 bases from J, the junction kept 8 bases outside the gene matches. The CDR3 region has the DNA TGTGCCAGCAGTTTAACAGGGGAACCAGGGGCTTTCTTT. It yields the protein CASSLTGEPGAFF.

This chain links TRBV4-3 with TRBJ2-7, with a weak D call TRBD1 (6 bases). The CDR3 spans 15 residues. V gave up 1 base and J gave up 0 bases, with 10 bases separating them. The germline gives CDR1 LGHNA, CDR2 YSLEER. CDR3 sequence (DNA): TGCGCCAGCAGCCAAGCTCAGGGGACCTCCTACGAGCAGTACTTC. This encodes CASSQAQGTSYEQYF.

The rearrangement uses TRBV27 and TRBJ1-1; no firm D call. With 5 bases removed from V and 0 bases from J, the gap between germline ends came to 16 bases. CDR1 and CDR2 from the germline V gene are MNHEY and SMNVEV (reference sequence). The CDR3 runs 16 residues. The CDR3 loop reads CASSPIPMSMNTEAFF. CDR3 nucleotide sequence: TGTGCCAGCAGTCCCATTCCTATGTCTATGAACACTGAAGCTTTCTTT.

The DNA for the CDR3 is TGCGCCAGCAGCCAAGGGATTGGGACAGGGCTCTATGGCTACACCTTC. Translated: CASSQGIGTGLYGYTF. The gene calls are TRBV4-3 and TRBJ1-2; 9 positions agree with TRBD1. The germline V gene has CDR1 LGHNA and CDR2 YSLEER. This CDR3 comprises 16 residues. V trimming: 1 base; J trimming: 4 bases; junction bases outside the gene matches: 7.

On this clone: Other DNA sequences in the same sample also yield this CDR3. The CDR3 coding sequence is TGTGCCACCACGGGACTAGCACGACCCGAGCAGTTCTTC. It yields the protein CATTGLARPEQFF. The V gene is TRBV6-5, the J gene TRBJ2-1; the match to TRBD2 covers 9 bases. Germline V lookup: CDR1 MNHEY, CDR2 SVGAGI. V was clipped by 10 bases and J by 10 bases; unmatched bases: 11. CDR3 size: 13 residues.

The chain carries TRBV5-1 and TRBJ1-5, with TRBD1 matching over 7 bases. Trimming took 4 bases from V and 4 from J; bases not matched to a gene: 14. CDR1 SGHRS and CDR2 YFSETQ come from the germline V gene. The CDR3 contains 17 residues. The CDR3 sequence: CASSQNPPGQNNQPQHF. CDR3 nucleotide sequence: TGCGCCAGCAGCCAGAACCCTCCGGGACAGAATAATCAGCCCCAGCATTTT.

This clone was picked up one time. V and J are TRBV6-5 and TRBJ1-3; D is perhaps TRBD1 (5 bases). Germline V gene lookup returns CDR1 MNHEY and CDR2 SVGAGI. V was trimmed by 8 bases and J by 7 bases, leaving 15 bases between them. The CDR3 is made up of 13 amino acids. The CDR3 loop reads CASAVGTWNTIYF. In DNA, the CDR3 is TGTGCCAGCGCTGTTGGGACTTGGAACACCATATATTTT.

The V gene is TRBV6-2 or TRBV6-3, the J gene TRBJ1-2; D is uncertain. The CDR3 length is 14 residues. The germline V and J ends were trimmed by 2 bases and 0 bases, with 7 bases remaining between them. The V gene's germline CDR1 is MNHEY and CDR2 SVGEGT. The CDR3 region has the DNA TGTGCCAGCAGTTACACAATAACTAACTATGGCTACACCTTC. This translates into CASSYTITNYGYTF.

The J gene is TRBJ2-5, the V gene TRBV6-5; TRBD2 matches 12 bases. Germline trimming cut 4 bases from V and 6 bases from J; bases unmatched to any gene: 9. This CDR3 is built from 16 residues. Germline V lookup: CDR1 MNHEY, CDR2 SVGAGI. The CDR3: CASSWTLAGGQKTQYF. The CDR3 coding sequence is TGTGCCAGCAGTTGGACTCTAGCGGGGGGGCAAAAGACCCAGTACTTC.

This clone was seen a single time. The chain couples TRBV6-8 to TRBJ2-1; D is perhaps TRBD2 (7 bases). The CDR3 has 15 residues. Germline V gene sequence: CDR1 MNHGY, CDR2 SAAAGT. V was clipped by 2 bases and J by 9 bases, with 17 bases between them. Here the CDR3 DNA reads TGTGCCAGCAGTTACCGGGGGGCCGTGAGCGCTGAGCAGTTCTTC. Encoded protein: CASSYRGAVSAEQFF.